These T cell receptor beta chains were read from a single sample in a study of T-cell memory formation after mild COVID-19. One entry per CDR3 protein results from TCRdb running MiXCR on the 5' RACE reads. The table has about 90,000 distinct CDR3 sequences, approximately 13% seen once. Sequencing was carried out using PBMCs or a T cell subset sorted from them (not recorded which). These receptors were collected from an adult woman who had mild COVID-19 (a few samples of this study predate the infection). Cell type and time point are not known. Each CDR3 is given with its conserved first and last residue. D genes are given only for firm matches. Expanded clones are given a class, and other clones once, few, many or no size at all.

V gene	clone size	J gene	D gene	CDR3 protein
TRBV7-9	few	TRBJ1-2	TRBD1	CASSSRQGIYGYTF
TRBV12-3/TRBV12-4	few	TRBJ1-1	NA	CASSLVGDTEAFF
TRBV7-7	many	TRBJ2-3	NA	CASSLAVLRVRGQYF
TRBV20-1	NA	TRBJ2-7	NA	CSARGQQYEQYF
TRBV7-6	NA	TRBJ2-1	TRBD2	CASSLGGTSGLNEQFF
TRBV9	many	TRBJ2-1	NA	CASSVVDSSYNEQFF
TRBV20-1	few	TRBJ1-3	NA	CSAQEGWVNTIYF
TRBV20-1	few	TRBJ2-6	NA	CSASHPGLEVSGANVLTF
TRBV6-4	few	TRBJ2-1	NA	CASSVGGGATNEQFF
TRBV7-9	few	TRBJ2-4	TRBD2	CASSPASGGGTLAKNIQYF
TRBV12-3/TRBV12-4	many	TRBJ2-7	NA	CASRMDSDEQYF
TRBV4-3	many	TRBJ1-1	NA	CASSQVSGNTEAFF
TRBV14	few	TRBJ2-2	TRBD2	CASSQVASGRIPGELFF
TRBV5-1	NA	TRBJ2-5	NA	CASSEVRDGEETQYF
TRBV7-9	few	TRBJ2-7	NA	CASSFSYQGGNEQYF
TRBV9	NA	TRBJ2-7	TRBD1	CASSTRTGWDEQYF
TRBV28	NA	TRBJ2-2	NA	CASSLTGGAFANTGELFF
TRBV6-2/TRBV6-3	few	TRBJ2-5	NA	CASKTTETRGETQYF
TRBV4-3	NA	TRBJ2-7	TRBD2	CASSQARGSAYEQYF
TRBV7-2	few	TRBJ1-2	NA	CASSFSASYGYTF
TRBV7-9	NA	TRBJ2-1	NA	CASSFPDLLNEQFF
TRBV6-6	NA	TRBJ2-7	NA	CASSSMSSLAAYEQYF
TRBV7-9	NA	TRBJ2-3	NA	CASSYPATDTQYF
TRBV20-1	many	TRBJ2-7	TRBD1	CSATDRSGIYEQYF
TRBV4-2	many	TRBJ1-2	NA	CASSRGSNYGYTF
TRBV12-3/TRBV12-4	NA	TRBJ2-7	NA	CASSFWGSLYEQYF
TRBV5-1	many	TRBJ2-7	NA	CASRPDHSYEQYF
TRBV5-1	NA	TRBJ2-7	TRBD1	CASSLAGTGGIGYEQYF
TRBV6-1	few	TRBJ1-4	NA	CASSEDLAGPFEKLFF
TRBV6-5	NA	TRBJ1-2	NA	CASSYSPRVYGYTF
TRBV5-6	few	TRBJ1-6	NA	CASSLDPGRFNSPLHF
TRBV12-3/TRBV12-4	NA	TRBJ2-1	NA	CASSFIVGGRFNEQFF
TRBV15	few	TRBJ2-1	NA	CATSRDRESSYNEQFF
TRBV5-6	few	TRBJ2-3	NA	CASSLGLNTRDF
TRBV15	many	TRBJ2-1	NA	CATSREGGGGVRQFF
TRBV5-4	many	TRBJ2-2	NA	CASSFKAGKGNTGELFF
TRBV5-1	few	TRBJ2-2	NA	CASSSFREAGELFF